The 19 T cell receptor beta chains presented below share a single source sample, sequenced in a study of blood T cells in healthy people across ages. A second PCR, run for about 7 to 11 cycles, used a sample-barcoded 5' primer plus a J-beta primer mix. TCRdb ran MiXCR on the 5' RACE reads and lists one entry per CDR3 protein. The data contain around 520,000 distinct CDR3 sequences, around 27% of them singletons. These data also formed part of another study, on T cells of mothers and their children.

The sample comprised blood. These receptors were obtained from a boy younger than 10 in good health.

The chain has TRBV6-2 or TRBV6-3 and TRBJ2-4; 10 bases match TRBD1. The V gene's germline CDR1 is MNHEY and CDR2 SVGEGT. The CDR3 consists of 17 residues. V lost 6 bases to trimming and J lost 7 bases; unmatched junction nucleotides: 15. CDR3 residues: CASRAHPGTGDSNIQYF. The CDR3 DNA reads TGTGCCAGCAGAGCCCATCCCGGGACAGGGGATTCTAACATTCAGTACTTC.

This clonotype came up many times. The V gene is TRBV3-1, the J gene TRBJ2-2, with D maybe TRBD1 (5 bases). Trimming left V 3 bases short and J 3 bases short, with 5 bases between. Germline V gene lookup returns CDR1 LGHDT and CDR2 YNNKEL (reference sequence). This CDR3 is built from 13 residues. The CDR3 loop is CASSQGHTGELFF. CDR3 sequence (DNA): TGTGCCAGCAGCCAGGGGCACACCGGGGAGCTGTTTTTT.

The chain joins TRBV29-1 to TRBJ2-1, with 10 bases lining up with TRBD2. With V trimmed by 7 bases and J by 4 bases, 10 bases remained unmatched. CDR1 is SQVTM and CDR2 is ANQGSEA in the germline V gene. This CDR3 has 15 residues. The CDR3 here is CSAVTGLAAYNEQFF. DNA of the CDR3: TGCAGCGCCGTAACCGGACTAGCGGCATACAATGAGCAGTTCTTC.

The V and J genes are TRBV25-1 and TRBJ1-2, with 7 bases fitting TRBD1. CDR3 size: 15 residues. CDR1 and CDR2 from the germline V gene are MGHDK and SYGVNS. The J segment lost 4 bases and the V segment lost 4 bases, leaving 9 bases of the junction unmatched. The CDR3 sequence: CASSGDRVTAYGYTF. The CDR3 DNA follows: TGTGCCAGCAGTGGCGACAGGGTGACGGCCTATGGCTACACCTTC.

The chain is built from TRBV7-9 and TRBJ2-7, with TRBD1 identical over 8 bases. This CDR3 has 14 amino acids. Germline assignment: CDR1 SEHNR and CDR2 FQNEAQ (reference sequence). Germline trimming cut 5 bases from V and 6 bases from J; bases unmatched to any gene: 9. The CDR3 DNA is TGTGCCAGCAGCCTCGGACAGGGTGAGGCCGAGCAGTACTTC. It encodes CASSLGQGEAEQYF.

This clonotype was picked up a small number of times. The rearrangement joins TRBV9 to TRBJ1-2, with 7 bases matching TRBD1. The J segment lost 4 bases and the V segment lost 0 bases, leaving 6 bases of the junction unmatched. CDR1 is SGDLS and CDR2 is YYNGEE in the germline V gene. CDR3 size: 15 residues. The CDR3 region has the DNA TGTGCCAGCAGCGTAGCTACGGGACAGAGCTATGGCTACACCTTC. It yields the protein CASSVATGQSYGYTF.

This clonotype showed up just a few times. The chain employs TRBV7-6 and TRBJ2-5; TRBD2 agrees at 10 bases. The J call is doubtful: the DNA matches TRBJ2-1 better. Germline loops: CDR1 SGHVS, CDR2 FNYEAQ. The CDR3 spans 16 residues. The CDR3 bases are TGTGCCAGCAGCTTAGCGCCTAGCGGGGGAGTATATGAGCAGTTCTTC. Protein product: CASSLAPSGGVYEQFF.

The rearrangement links TRBV2 to TRBJ2-7, with no clear D. The germline gives CDR1 SNHLY, CDR2 FYNNEI. The CDR3 consists of 12 residues. V lost 6 bases and J 4 bases, leaving 10 bases between the germline ends. The DNA of the CDR3 is TGTGCCAGCAGGGCCTACGGGTACGAGCAGTACTTC. It translates to CASRAYGYEQYF.

Only a few counts were recorded for this clonotype. The rearrangement links TRBV27 to TRBJ2-3; 7 bases map to TRBD2. Losses at the gene ends were 5 bases for V and 2 bases for J; bases not matched to a gene: 7. CDR1 and CDR2 (germline): MNHEY, SMNVEV (reference sequence). This CDR3 comprises 15 residues. The CDR3 DNA is TGTGCCAGCAGTCAGAAGCGGGGATCCACAGATACGCAGTATTTT. Translation: CASSQKRGSTDTQYF.

Here the CDR3 DNA reads TGTGCCAGCAGTTACTCGACTGGGGCCGGGGAGCTGTTTTTT. Translation gives CASSYSTGAGELFF. This sequence joins TRBV6-5 and TRBJ2-2; D uncertain. The germline V and J ends were trimmed by 0 bases and 6 bases, with 8 bases remaining between them. CDR3 length: 14 residues. Germline V gene sequence: CDR1 MNHEY, CDR2 SVGAGI.

This clonotype appeared many times. V is TRBV28 and J is TRBJ2-7, with 10 positions matching TRBD1. The CDR3 is 15 amino acids. CDR1 MDHEN and CDR2 SYDVKM come from the germline V gene. The ends lost 4 bases at V and 3 bases at J; junction bases unmatched: 6. The DNA of the CDR3 is TGTGCCAGCAGTTCCCCCGGGACAGGGGTCTACGAGCAGTACTTC. Translation: CASSSPGTGVYEQYF.

There are many counts of this clonotype. The chain links TRBV20-1 to TRBJ2-1; 8 bases agree with TRBD2. Looked up from germline, CDR1 is DFQATT and CDR2 is SNEGSKA (reference sequence). The V and J ends lost 3 bases and 8 bases, in that order; junction bases with no gene match: 9. The length of the CDR3 is 14 residues. The CDR3 here is CSASRDGGAYEQFF. CDR3 DNA sequence: TGCAGTGCTAGTCGGGACGGGGGGGCTTATGAGCAGTTCTTC.

J is TRBJ2-4 and V is TRBV7-2; D remains unclear. The CDR3 has 11 residues. Per the germline V gene, CDR1 is SGHTA and CDR2 is FQGNSA. V lost 6 bases and J 8 bases, leaving 8 bases between the germline ends. CDR3 amino acids: CASRASHIQYF. Here the CDR3 DNA reads TGTGCCAGCAGGGCCAGCCACATTCAGTACTTC.

As concerns this clonotype: The junction departs from the called germline gene at one end, perhaps through a read error. CDR3 in DNA: TGTGCTAGCGGTTTGGGGGGAACCTACGAGCAGTACTTC. This gives the protein CASGLGGTYEQYF. V usage is TRBV12-5 and J usage is TRBJ2-5, with D possibly being TRBD2 (6 bases). The last part of the DNA fits TRBJ2-7 better; the J call may be wrong. The length of the CDR3 is 13 residues. Germline V lookup: CDR1 LGHNT, CDR2 FRNRAP.

The chain employs TRBV10-3 and TRBJ2-1; weak D call: TRBD2 (6 bases). V was shortened by 6 bases and J by 0 bases, with 18 bases between the two germline ends. The CDR3 extends over 17 amino acids. Germline V gene lookup returns CDR1 ENHRY and CDR2 SYGVKD. DNA of the CDR3: TGTGCCATCAGGTCCCCGCGGGGCGGAAGCTCCTACAATGAGCAGTTCTTC. It translates to CAIRSPRGGSSYNEQFF.

J is TRBJ2-3 and V is TRBV7-9, with TRBD1 matching over 9 bases. Trimming cost V 4 bases and J 1 base; bases outside gene matches: 3. The CDR3 runs 15 residues. CDR1 is SEHNR, CDR2 FQNEAQ, per germline (reference sequence). This CDR3 is CASSWNRGRTDTQYF. The CDR3 DNA follows: TGTGCCAGCAGCTGGAACAGGGGGCGCACAGATACGCAGTATTTT. The variable domain in full, completed from reference TRBV7-9 and TRBJ2-3, reads DTGVSQNPRHKITKRGQNVTFRCDPISEHNRLYWYRQTLGQGPEFLTYFQNEAQLEKSRLLSDRFSAERPKGSFSTLEIQRTEQGDSAMYLCASSWNRGRTDTQYFGPGTRLTVL.

This chain links TRBV7-6 with TRBJ2-6; the D gene is possibly TRBD1 (5 bases). The length of the CDR3 is 14 residues. Trimming stripped 2 bases from V and 4 bases from J, with 6 bases between. CDR1 is SGHVS and CDR2 is FNYEAQ in the germline V gene. The CDR3 loop is CASSLWGGANVLTF. The CDR3 DNA reads TGTGCCAGCAGCTTATGGGGCGGGGCCAACGTCCTGACTTTC.

The rearrangement joins TRBV21-1 to TRBJ2-7. TRBV21-1 is shown as a pseudogene. CDR3 length: 16 amino acids. Here the CDR3 DNA reads TGTGCCAGCAGCACCAAAAGGAGCGTAGCCACCTACGAGCAGTACTTC. Residues: CASSTKRSVATYEQYF.

This chain connects TRBV28 to TRBJ1-2; 10 positions agree with TRBD1. The J segment lost 3 bases and the V segment lost 5 bases, leaving 6 bases of the junction unmatched. Germline CDR1 MDHEN, CDR2 SYDVKM. The CDR3 extends over 15 amino acids. CDR3 region: CASSTGTGVDYGYTF. The CDR3 DNA reads as TGTGCCAGCAGTACGGGGACAGGGGTAGACTATGGCTACACCTTC.